This section outlines one T cell receptor beta chain sequence together with its context. This sample stems from a study of shared clonotypes between healthy human individuals. Some clones are missing from TCRdb's copy, which holds only in-frame ones; the method was immunoSEQ multiplex PCR. The sample lists around 2,000,000 clones; 85% to 95% were seen once. The CDR3 sequence is 13 residues long. In germline, CDR1 is SQVTM, CDR2 ANQGSEA. Trimming removed 8 bases at V and 1 base at J, with 11 bases between. The chain joins TRBV29-1 to TRBJ2-2, with D tentatively TRBD1 (6 bases). The sample consisted of naive CD4+ T cells sorted from blood. Subset specified: CD45RA+ positively selected. The sequence derives from a young man in good health. For the CDR3, the DNA is TGCAGCACGCGACAGGAGAACACCGGGGAGCTGTTTTTT. Its protein product is CSTRQENTGELFF.